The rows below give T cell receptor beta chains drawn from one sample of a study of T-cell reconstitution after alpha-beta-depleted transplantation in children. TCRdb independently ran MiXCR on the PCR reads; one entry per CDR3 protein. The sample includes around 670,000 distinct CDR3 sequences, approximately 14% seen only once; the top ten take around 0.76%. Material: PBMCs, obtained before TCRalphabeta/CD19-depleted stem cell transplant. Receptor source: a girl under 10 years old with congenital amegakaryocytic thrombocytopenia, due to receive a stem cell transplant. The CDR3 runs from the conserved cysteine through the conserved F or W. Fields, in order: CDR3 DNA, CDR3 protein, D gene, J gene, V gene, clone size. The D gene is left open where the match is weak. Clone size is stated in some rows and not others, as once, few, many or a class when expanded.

CDR3nt: TGTGCCAGCAGCCCCCGGGACAGGGGGTTCTCTGGAAACACCATATATTTT; CDR3aa: CASSPRDRGFSGNTIYF; d_gene: TRBD1; j_gene: TRBJ1-3; v_gene: TRBV7-9; abundance: .
CDR3nt: TGTGCCAGCACTCCCCTAGAGGTGGTGACCCAGTACTTC; CDR3aa: CASTPLEVVTQYF; d_gene: .; j_gene: TRBJ2-5; v_gene: TRBV7-9; abundance: .
CDR3nt: TGCAGTGCTAGAAGACGGGCAGGGCCTAACTATGGCTACACCTTC; CDR3aa: CSARRRAGPNYGYTF; d_gene: .; j_gene: TRBJ1-2; v_gene: TRBV20-1; abundance: many
CDR3nt: TGCAGCGTAGCTAGGGGGGGAGCTGAAGCTTTCTTT; CDR3aa: CSVARGGAEAFF; d_gene: .; j_gene: TRBJ1-1; v_gene: TRBV29-1; abundance: .
CDR3nt: TGCAGTGCTTGGACTAGCGGAAACCAAGAGACCCAGTACTTC; CDR3aa: CSAWTSGNQETQYF; d_gene: TRBD2; j_gene: TRBJ2-5; v_gene: TRBV20-1; abundance: many
CDR3nt: TGTGCCAGCAAAGAAGGACAGACCTTGGGTGGGACCCAGTACTTC; CDR3aa: CASKEGQTLGGTQYF; d_gene: .; j_gene: TRBJ2-5; v_gene: TRBV27; abundance: many
CDR3nt: TGCGCCAGCAGCTTGGCCGGTTTATCTGGCATGACCGGGGAGCTGTTTTTT; CDR3aa: CASSLAGLSGMTGELFF; d_gene: .; j_gene: TRBJ2-2; v_gene: TRBV5-1; abundance: .
CDR3nt: TGTGCCAGCAGCACTACAGGGCTCGGGGAGCTGTTTTTT; CDR3aa: CASSTTGLGELFF; d_gene: .; j_gene: TRBJ2-2; v_gene: TRBV12-3/TRBV12-4; abundance: once
CDR3nt: TGTGCCAGCAGTGGACGGATGATGGTCGGGAATTTCGGGACCCATACCTACGAGCAGTACTTC; CDR3aa: CASSGRMMVGNFGTHTYEQYF; d_gene: .; j_gene: TRBJ2-7; v_gene: TRBV25-1; abundance: many
CDR3nt: TGTGCCAGCAGCTTTAAAGTTTTCGCGGGGCTTAAGGACAGGGTGAACACTGAAGCTTTCTTT; CDR3aa: CASSFKVFAGLKDRVNTEAFF; d_gene: TRBD1; j_gene: TRBJ1-1; v_gene: TRBV5-6; abundance: many
CDR3nt: TGCAGTGCTAGAGATCTCGGGAACTGGTACACTGAAGCTTTCTTT; CDR3aa: CSARDLGNWYTEAFF; d_gene: .; j_gene: TRBJ1-1; v_gene: TRBV20-1; abundance: many
CDR3nt: TGTGCCACCGGGGGGCCAGATACGCAGTATTTT; CDR3aa: CATGGPDTQYF; d_gene: .; j_gene: TRBJ2-3; v_gene: TRBV6-5; abundance: many
CDR3nt: TGTGCCATCAGTGAGTCTGGGGCAGGGGGCTCCTACGAGCAGTACTTC; CDR3aa: CAISESGAGGSYEQYF; d_gene: TRBD1; j_gene: TRBJ2-7; v_gene: TRBV10-3; abundance: .
CDR3nt: TGCAGTGCTAGAGATGTTCAGGAGGGGGTAGAGACCCAGTACTTC; CDR3aa: CSARDVQEGVETQYF; d_gene: .; j_gene: TRBJ2-5; v_gene: TRBV20-1; abundance: many
CDR3nt: TGTGCCAGCAGTGTTCCCGGGGCCTCCCGACTCAATGAGCAGTTCTTC; CDR3aa: CASSVPGASRLNEQFF; d_gene: .; j_gene: TRBJ2-1; v_gene: TRBV25-1; abundance: many
CDR3nt: TGCGCCAGCAGCCCCGAGGGACTACCTGGGAATGAGCAGTTCTTC; CDR3aa: CASSPEGLPGNEQFF; d_gene: TRBD2; j_gene: TRBJ2-1; v_gene: TRBV4-1; abundance: many
CDR3nt: TGTGCCAGCAGTGAATACAGGGCGTCAGGGCCGTATTTT; CDR3aa: CASSEYRASGPYF; d_gene: .; j_gene: TRBJ2-3; v_gene: TRBV25-1; abundance: .
CDR3nt: TGCAGTGCTAGACTGGCAGGCGGCTACACCTTC; CDR3aa: CSARLAGGYTF; d_gene: .; j_gene: TRBJ1-2; v_gene: TRBV20-1; abundance: .
CDR3nt: TGTGCCAGCAGCTTAGCGTGGTCTGCTAGCGGGAGTAATGAGCAGTTCTTC; CDR3aa: CASSLAWSASGSNEQFF; d_gene: TRBD2; j_gene: TRBJ2-1; v_gene: TRBV7-8; abundance: few
CDR3nt: TGTGCCAGCAGCTTAGAGGGGTTGGGGCAAGAGACCCAGTACTTC; CDR3aa: CASSLEGLGQETQYF; d_gene: .; j_gene: TRBJ2-5; v_gene: TRBV7-8; abundance: .